Listed here are 27 T cell receptor beta chains from one sample, sequenced in a study of T cells in narcolepsy. Sequenced by immunoSEQ multiplex PCR; TCRdb stores in-frame clones only, minus some. The sample lists 20,000 to 30,000 clones, approximately 83% occurring once. Sequencing input: CD45RA- memory CD4+ T cells from PBMCs. Receptors originate from a human donor with narcolepsy.

The chain links TRBV19 to TRBJ2-7; 12 bases align to TRBD2. Germline V lookup: CDR1 LNHDA, CDR2 SQIVND (reference sequence). With V trimmed by 4 bases and J by 3 bases, 7 bases remained unmatched. There are 16 residues in the CDR3. The CDR3 here is CASSSRTSGDLYEQYF. Here the CDR3 DNA reads TGTGCCAGTAGTAGCCGGACTAGCGGGGACCTCTACGAGCAGTACTTC.

The rearrangement links TRBV6-6 to TRBJ2-3; D is unresolved. CDR3 length: 13 residues. From germline, CDR1 is MNHNY and CDR2 SVGAGI (reference sequence). Trimming stripped 8 bases from V and 3 bases from J, with 12 bases between. This chain's CDR3 is CASLRLGTDTQYF. As DNA, the CDR3 is TGTGCCAGCCTGAGACTGGGGACAGATACGCAGTATTTT.

The chain combines TRBV28 with TRBJ1-5; TRBD1 is a possible D gene (5 bases). The V gene lost 7 bases and the J gene lost 4 bases, with 11 bases spanning the gap. There are 13 residues in the CDR3. Germline assignment: CDR1 MDHEN and CDR2 SYDVKM. The CDR3 sequence: CASMGTLNQPQHF. The DNA for the CDR3 is TGTGCCAGCATGGGGACCCTTAATCAGCCCCAGCATTTT.

The chain uses TRBV28 and TRBJ2-2; D ambiguous. This CDR3 is 14 amino acids long. CDR1 is MDHEN, CDR2 SYDVKM, per germline. The V gene lost 1 base and the J gene lost 3 bases, with 6 bases spanning the gap. CDR3 loop: CASSLSGYTGELFF. CDR3 coding DNA: TGTGCCAGCAGTTTATCAGGATACACCGGGGAGCTGTTTTTT. The whole variable domain, filled in from reference TRBV28 and TRBJ2-2, reads DVKVTQSSRYLVKRTGEKVFLECVQDMDHENMFWYRQDPGLGLRLIYFSYDVKMKEKGDIPEGYSVSREKKERFSLILESASTNQTSMYLCASSLSGYTGELFFGEGSRLTVL.

The chain employs TRBV27 and TRBJ1-1; 8 bases map to TRBD1. V dropped 8 bases and J dropped 5; count of bases not matched to a gene: 13. The length of the CDR3 is 15 residues. CDR1 and CDR2 from the germline V gene are MNHEY and SMNVEV (reference sequence). The CDR3 DNA is TGTGCCAGCCGCCGATATGGACAGGGAGGGACTGAAGCTTTCTTT. This gives the protein CASRRYGQGGTEAFF.

The count of this clone is one. The V and J genes are TRBV11-2 and TRBJ2-3, with D possibly being TRBD2 (5 bases). The V end lost 5 bases, the J end lost 4 bases, and 19 bases lay between the germline ends. The germline V gene has CDR1 SGHAT and CDR2 FQNNGV. This CDR3 has 16 amino acids. CDR3 sequence reads: CASSLKELGSSDTQYF. The DNA of the CDR3 is TGTGCCAGCAGCCTCAAGGAGCTAGGGAGCTCAGATACGCAGTATTTT.

This chain connects TRBV29-1 to TRBJ1-2; D gene unclear. Germline V gene sequence: CDR1 SQVTM, CDR2 ANQGSEA. The V end was cut by 3 bases, the J end by 2 bases, with 7 bases between. The CDR3 spans 12 residues. The CDR3 DNA sequence: TGCAGCGTTGAGATCCTAAACTATGGCTACACCTTC. Its translation: CSVEILNYGYTF.

The genes are TRBV20-1 and TRBJ1-4; no firm D call. With 6 bases removed from V and 5 bases from J, the gap between germline ends came to 7 bases. CDR3 size: 11 residues. The germline CDR1 and CDR2 sequences are DFQATT and SNEGSKA (reference sequence). The CDR3 DNA reads TGCAGTGCCCACTCGAATGAAAAACTGTTTTTT. As protein: CSAHSNEKLFF.

This chain connects TRBV6-5 to TRBJ2-7, with D perhaps matching TRBD2 (5 bases). There are 13 residues in the CDR3. Germline CDR1 MNHEY, CDR2 SVGAGI. Trimming took 7 bases from V and 6 from J, leaving 16 bases between them. CDR3 amino acids: CASILARGLEQYF. The CDR3 DNA reads as TGTGCCAGCATTCTGGCCCGCGGACTCGAGCAGTACTTC.

The chain couples TRBV29-1 to TRBJ2-7; no definite D call. The CDR3 extends over 13 amino acids. Germline V lookup: CDR1 SQVTM, CDR2 ANQGSEA. With 0 bases removed from V and 5 bases from J, the gap between germline ends came to 11 bases. CDR3 protein: CSVEDLSVNEQYF. CDR3 bases: TGCAGCGTTGAAGATCTCAGCGTCAACGAGCAGTACTTC.

The gene calls are TRBV5-1 and TRBJ2-3, with 9 bases lining up with TRBD1. This CDR3 is 16 amino acids long. Trimming at V came to 4 bases and at J to 0 bases, leaving 6 bases not matched to a gene. From germline, CDR1 is SGHRS and CDR2 YFSETQ. CDR3 bases: TGCGCCAGCAGCCTCGGACAGGGGCCAAGCACAGATACGCAGTATTTT. Residues: CASSLGQGPSTDTQYF.

CDR3 in amino acids: CASSVVRQGTFISYEQYF. Here the CDR3 DNA reads TGTGCCAGCAGCGTAGTCAGGCAGGGGACTTTTATCTCCTACGAGCAGTACTTC. The genes are TRBV9 and TRBJ2-7; either TRBD1 or TRBD2 may supply D (6 bases each). CDR1 and CDR2 (germline): SGDLS, YYNGEE. Trimming left V 0 bases short and J 0 bases short, with 19 bases between. The CDR3 sequence is 18 residues long.

V usage is TRBV11-2 and J usage is TRBJ2-3; 8 bases agree with TRBD1. This CDR3 has 16 residues. Trimming cost V 4 bases and J 7 bases; bases outside gene matches: 13. Germline V gene sequence: CDR1 SGHAT, CDR2 FQNNGV. CDR3 coding DNA: TGTGCCAGCAGCTCCATAAGCGGACAGGGCAGCAATACGCAGTATTTT. Protein: CASSSISGQGSNTQYF.

The chain recombines TRBV27 with TRBJ2-4; TRBD1 matches 10 bases. This CDR3 has 17 residues. In germline, CDR1 is MNHEY, CDR2 SMNVEV (reference sequence). After removal of 6 bases from V and 3 bases from J, the junction contained 11 bases not matched to a gene. The CDR3 loop is CASSSLPGQGSKNIQYF. CDR3 nucleotides: TGTGCCAGCAGCTCTCTTCCGGGACAGGGGAGCAAAAACATTCAGTACTTC.

The chain's CDR3 is CAWCPGSGNQPQHF. In DNA, the CDR3 is TGTGCCTGGTGCCCGGGATCGGGTAATCAGCCCCAGCATTTT. The gene calls are TRBV30 and TRBJ1-5; D gene uncertain. Trimming took off 5 bases at V and 4 bases at J, with 15 bases between the two ends. The germline V gene has CDR1 GTSNPN and CDR2 SVGIG (reference sequence). The CDR3 sequence is 14 residues long.

This rearrangement joins TRBV29-1 to TRBJ2-5, with 7 bases aligning to TRBD2. Germline CDR1 and CDR2: SQVTM and ANQGSEA. The V gene end was trimmed by 7 bases and the J gene end by 4 bases; junction bases not matched to a gene: 15. This CDR3 has 15 residues. This chain's CDR3 is CSGYLWVAGRETQYF. As DNA, the CDR3 is TGCAGCGGATACCTATGGGTAGCGGGTAGAGAGACCCAGTACTTC.

The J gene is TRBJ2-7, the V gene TRBV27; D unclear. With 4 bases removed from V and 4 bases from J, the gap between germline ends came to 8 bases. Per germline, CDR1 MNHEY and CDR2 SMNVEV (reference sequence). The length of the CDR3 is 12 residues. Written as DNA, the CDR3 is TGTGCCAGCAGTTCTGCTCCTTACGAGCAGTACTTC. It is translated as CASSSAPYEQYF.

This chain uses TRBV6-6 with TRBJ2-3; D is uncertain. The germline gives CDR1 MNHNY, CDR2 SVGAGI (reference sequence). V lost 5 bases and J 8 bases, leaving 14 bases between the germline ends. This CDR3 has 13 residues. CDR3 amino acids: CASSTPISLTQYF. CDR3 in DNA: TGTGCCAGCAGTACCCCTATCTCTCTTACGCAGTATTTT.

The chain carries TRBV29-1 and TRBJ1-1, with 9 bases matching TRBD1. Germline V gene data show CDR1 as SQVTM and CDR2 as ANQGSEA. Trimming took 1 base from V and 7 from J; bases not matched to a gene: 7. CDR3 size: 14 residues. CDR3 in amino acids: CSVEGGTGLNEAFF. In nucleotides, the CDR3 is TGCAGCGTTGAAGGGGGGACAGGGTTGAATGAAGCTTTCTTT.

The chain employs TRBV7-8 and TRBJ1-1; 8 bases match TRBD1. The junction had 10 bases not matched to a gene; V was cut back by 6 bases and J by 4 bases. CDR1 is SGHVS, CDR2 FQNEAQ, per germline. The CDR3 extends over 15 amino acids. For the CDR3, the DNA is TGTGCCAGCAGTTATCCACAGGGGGGCGTCACTGAAGCTTTCTTT. This encodes CASSYPQGGVTEAFF.

This clone was seen just once. In nucleotides, the CDR3 is TGTGCCAGCAGTGTCGGGGGGCGATTTGAAGAGACCCAGTACTTC. It is translated as CASSVGGRFEETQYF. The rearrangement uses TRBV27 and TRBJ2-5; D might be TRBD2 (7 bases). The CDR3 consists of 15 residues. Germline V gene lookup returns CDR1 MNHEY and CDR2 SMNVEV (reference sequence). Trimming took 5 bases from V and 3 from J, leaving 16 bases between them.

The CDR3 spells CASSSGINNEQFF. The CDR3 bases are TGTGCCAGCAGCTCCGGGATTAACAATGAGCAGTTCTTC. The rearrangement uses TRBV7-3 and TRBJ2-1, with a tentative D call TRBD2 (5 bases). V was clipped by 4 bases and J by 5 bases, with 9 bases between them. The CDR3 has 13 residues. Germline CDR1 SGHTA, CDR2 FQGTGA.

The chain uses TRBV7-9 and TRBJ2-5; 9 bases match TRBD1. The DNA end favors TRBJ2-7, so the J call may be wrong. Germline V gene lookup returns CDR1 SEHNR and CDR2 FQNEAQ (reference sequence). The CDR3 sequence is 15 residues long. The CDR3 nucleotides read TGTGCCAGCAGCTTAGTGGACAGGGGCGCCTACGAGCAGTACTTC. Translation gives CASSLVDRGAYEQYF.

The rearrangement links TRBV9 to TRBJ1-2; 10 bases are shared with TRBD1. From germline, CDR1 is SGDLS and CDR2 YYNGEE. This CDR3 has 14 residues. V was pared by 0 bases and J by 6 bases, with 2 bases of the junction left unmatched. CDR3: CASSVEGQGNGYTF. For the CDR3, the DNA is TGTGCCAGCAGCGTAGAGGGACAGGGGAATGGCTACACCTTC.

The V gene is TRBV7-2, the J gene TRBJ1-4, with D possibly being TRBD1 (5 bases). Germline CDR1 reads SGHTA; CDR2 reads FQGNSA. Trimming stripped 1 base from V and 4 bases from J, with 10 bases between. The CDR3 consists of 15 residues. The CDR3 loop is CASSLEGHRNEKLFF. The CDR3 DNA sequence: TGTGCCAGCAGCTTAGAAGGACACCGTAATGAAAAACTGTTTTTT.

CDR3: CASSSTGGNFYEQYF. In nucleotides, the CDR3 is TGTGCCAGTAGTAGCACAGGGGGTAATTTCTACGAGCAGTACTTC. This chain joins TRBV19 and TRBJ2-7, with 8 bases lining up with TRBD1. Germline CDR1 reads LNHDA; CDR2 reads SQIVND (reference sequence). This CDR3 is built from 15 residues. The junction had 8 bases not matched to a gene; V was cut back by 4 bases and J by 3 bases. The full variable domain, completed using reference TRBV19 and TRBJ2-7, is DGGITQSPKYLFRKEGQNVTLSCEQNLNHDAMYWYRQDPGQGLRLIYYSQIVNDFQKGDIAEGYSVSREKKESFPLTVTSAQKNPTAFYLCASSSTGGNFYEQYFGPGTRLTVT.

This chain links TRBV11-1 with TRBJ1-1, with D possibly matching TRBD1 (6 bases). This CDR3 contains 13 residues. CDR1 and CDR2 (germline): SGHAT, FQDESV (reference sequence). Trimming shortened V by 4 bases and J by 8 bases, and 14 bases separated the two germline ends. CDR3 protein: CASSSIRQAEAFF. The CDR3 DNA reads TGTGCCAGCAGCTCGATCAGACAGGCGGAAGCTTTCTTT.